This T cell receptor (beta chain) emerged from a study of blood T cell repertoires in COVID-19. Whole-study context: Some COVID-19 samples were acute and others convalescent; all came from the United States, Italy and Spain. The analysed material was cDNA or gDNA that came from T cells, B-cell-depleted T cells, or PBMCs.

In the authors' workflow: Cell counts per sample came from amplifying reference gene primers. Generated by immunoSEQ multiplex PCR, the TCRdb table keeps only in-frame clones and is missing some. The V and J calls and the clone size are those of that table, but D and trimming were determined from the DNA. The sample comprises 35,000 to 50,000 clones, over 75% of which are singletons, and over 1% rests with the top ten. The CDR3 has 14 amino acids. V trimming: 0 bases; J trimming: 3 bases; junction bases outside the gene matches: 4. Germline V gene data show CDR1 as GTSNPN and CDR2 as SVGIG (reference sequence). The sample holds one count of this clone.

The sequenced sample was peripheral blood. This TCR was sampled from a woman aged 40-49 years with acute or convalescent COVID-19. The rearrangement uses TRBV30 and TRBJ2-5, with 7 bases lining up with TRBD1. The CDR3 reads CAWSVWTGKETQYF. The CDR3 DNA is TGTGCCTGGAGTGTCTGGACAGGCAAAGAGACCCAGTACTTC.